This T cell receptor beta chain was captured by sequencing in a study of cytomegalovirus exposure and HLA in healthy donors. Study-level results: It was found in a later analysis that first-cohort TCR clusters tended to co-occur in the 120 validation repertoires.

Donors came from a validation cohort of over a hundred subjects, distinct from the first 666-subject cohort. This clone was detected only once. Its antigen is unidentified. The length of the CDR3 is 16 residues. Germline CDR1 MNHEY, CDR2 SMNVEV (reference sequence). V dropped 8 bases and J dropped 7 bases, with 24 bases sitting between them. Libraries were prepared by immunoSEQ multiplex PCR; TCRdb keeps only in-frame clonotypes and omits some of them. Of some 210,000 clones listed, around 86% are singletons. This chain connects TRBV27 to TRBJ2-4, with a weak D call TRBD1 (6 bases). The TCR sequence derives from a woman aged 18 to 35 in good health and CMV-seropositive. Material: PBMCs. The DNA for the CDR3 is TGTGCCAGCTCTATGGGGGCAACCCTTTGGGGGAACATTCAGTACTTC. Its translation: CASSMGATLWGNIQYF.